Following are 5 T cell receptor beta chains from one sample sequenced in a study of pediatric ulcerative colitis. The rectum was sampled with one to two pinch biopsies at colonoscopy. Libraries were prepared by immunoSEQ multiplex PCR; TCRdb keeps only in-frame clonotypes and omits some of them. The repertoire holds about 40,000 clones, with roughly 70% as singletons. The specimen was gut tissue. The receptors originated from a boy aged 5-17 years with severe ulcerative colitis.

The V gene is TRBV5-1, the J gene TRBJ2-1; a possible D gene is TRBD2 (6 bases). V dropped 3 bases and J dropped 5 bases, with 15 bases sitting between them. The CDR3 has 15 amino acids. Germline lookup yields CDR1 SGHRS and CDR2 YFSETQ. CDR3 protein: CASSSTSGKNNEQFF. The CDR3 nucleotides are TGCGCCAGCAGCTCGACTAGTGGGAAAAACAATGAGCAGTTCTTC.

The chain links TRBV10-1 to TRBJ1-2; 8 bases fit TRBD1. V lost 2 bases, J lost 4 bases, and 18 bases stayed unmatched. The germline V gene has CDR1 WNHNN and CDR2 SYGVQD (reference sequence). The CDR3 length is 19 residues. DNA for the CDR3: TGCGCCAGCAGTGAGCCCACCAGGGGGCGCGGGCTTCCCTTCTATGGCTACACCTTC. Protein product: CASSEPTRGRGLPFYGYTF.

This clone was picked up a small number of times. The chain uses TRBV2 and TRBJ1-2; D unclear. Germline V gene data show CDR1 as SNHLY and CDR2 as FYNNEI. The CDR3 consists of 13 residues. Trimming took 3 bases from V and 7 from J, leaving 12 bases between them. CDR3 nucleotides: TGTGCCAGCAGTGACCCGGGAGGAGCTGGCTACACCTTC. This codes for CASSDPGGAGYTF.

This clone has only a few counts. The chain recombines TRBV19 with TRBJ1-2, with 7 bases matching TRBD1. Germline V gene sequence: CDR1 LNHDA, CDR2 SQIVND (reference sequence). Germline trimming cut 7 bases from V and 4 bases from J; bases unmatched to any gene: 6. The CDR3 is 13 residues long. CDR3 sequence (DNA): TGTGCCAGTACGCAGACAGGGATCTATGGCTACACCTTC. This translates into CASTQTGIYGYTF.

The gene calls are TRBV7-3 and TRBJ2-7, with TRBD2 matching over 9 bases. Per the germline V gene, CDR1 is SGHTA and CDR2 is FQGTGA. The trim removed 5 bases at V and 2 bases at J, leaving 4 bases unmatched. This CDR3 has 14 amino acids. The CDR3 sequence: CASSATSGPYEQYF. The CDR3 DNA reads TGTGCCAGCAGCGCGACTAGCGGACCCTACGAGCAGTACTTC.